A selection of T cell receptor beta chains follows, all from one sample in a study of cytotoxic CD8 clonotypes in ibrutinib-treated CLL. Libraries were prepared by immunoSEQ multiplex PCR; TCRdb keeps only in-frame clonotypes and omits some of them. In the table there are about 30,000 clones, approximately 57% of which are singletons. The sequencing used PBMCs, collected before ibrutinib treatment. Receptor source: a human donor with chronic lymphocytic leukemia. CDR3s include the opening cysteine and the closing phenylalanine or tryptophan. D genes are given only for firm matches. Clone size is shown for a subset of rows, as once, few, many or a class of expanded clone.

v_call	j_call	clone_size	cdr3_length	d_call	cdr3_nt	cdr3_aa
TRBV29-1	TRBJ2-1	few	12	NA	TGCAGCGTTGAGCACGGTTACAATGAGCAGTTCTTC	CSVEHGYNEQFF
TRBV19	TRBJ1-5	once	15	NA	TGTGCCTGCAATCTCGGGGGGTATAGCAATCAGCCCCAGCATTTT	CACNLGGYSNQPQHF
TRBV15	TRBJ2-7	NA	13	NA	TGTGCCACCAGCAGAGTGTCCGGCCACGAGCAGTACTTC	CATSRVSGHEQYF
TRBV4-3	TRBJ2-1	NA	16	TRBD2	TGCGCCAGCAGCCAAGAGACTAGCGGGAGAAAGAATGAGCAGTTCTTC	CASSQETSGRKNEQFF
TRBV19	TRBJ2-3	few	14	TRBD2	TGTGCCTTTTCAGAGCGGGGCGGCACAGATACGCAGTATTTT	CAFSERGGTDTQYF
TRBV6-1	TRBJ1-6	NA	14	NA	TGTGCCAGCAGTGAAGGGGGGTGGGGTTCGCCCCTCCACTTT	CASSEGGWGSPLHF
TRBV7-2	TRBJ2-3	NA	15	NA	TGTGCCAGCAGCCCCTTACGGAGGGGCACAGATACGCAGTATTTT	CASSPLRRGTDTQYF
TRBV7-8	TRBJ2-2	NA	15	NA	TGTGCCAGCAGCCAAAGGGGGGATGCCACCGGGGAGCTGTTTTTT	CASSQRGDATGELFF
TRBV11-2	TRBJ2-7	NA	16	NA	TGTGCCAGCAGCTCCAACACCGGAGTCTATCCCTACGAGCAGTACTTC	CASSSNTGVYPYEQYF
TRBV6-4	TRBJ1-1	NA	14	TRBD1	TGTGCCAGCAGTGAAACCTACAGGGGAACTGAAGCTTTCTTT	CASSETYRGTEAFF
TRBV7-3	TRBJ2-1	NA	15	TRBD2	TGTGCCAGCAGCTTTAGCGGGGGGGCACTTGGTGAGCAGTTCTTC	CASSFSGGALGEQFF
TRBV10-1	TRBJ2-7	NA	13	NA	TGCGCCAGCAGTGAGTCGTGGTCTTCCGAGCAGTACTTC	CASSESWSSEQYF
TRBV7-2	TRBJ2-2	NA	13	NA	TGTGCCAGCAGCAACAGGGCCAGCGGGGAGCTGTTTTTT	CASSNRASGELFF
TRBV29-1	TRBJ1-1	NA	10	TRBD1	TGCAGCGTGACAACAGGGGAACCTTTCTTT	CSVTTGEPFF
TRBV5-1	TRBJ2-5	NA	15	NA	TGCGCCAGCAGCTTGGGTTTGGGGGATCAAGAGACCCAGTACTTC	CASSLGLGDQETQYF
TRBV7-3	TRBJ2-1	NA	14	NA	TGTGCCAGCAGCTTAGGGCTGGGGATGGATGAGCAGTTCTTC	CASSLGLGMDEQFF
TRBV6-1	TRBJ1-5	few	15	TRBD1	TGTGCCAGCACCCCGGGACAGGGTGGGAATCAGCCCCAGCATTTT	CASTPGQGGNQPQHF
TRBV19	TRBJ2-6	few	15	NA	TGTGCCAGTAGACACAGGCTCCCTGGGGCCAACGTCCTGACTTTC	CASRHRLPGANVLTF
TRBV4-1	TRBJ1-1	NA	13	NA	TGCGCCAGCAGCCACCAAGGAGACACTGAAGCTTTCTTT	CASSHQGDTEAFF
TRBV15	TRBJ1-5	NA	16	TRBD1	TGTGCCACCAGCGGAGGCGGGACAGGGAGGAGTCAGCCCCAGCATTTT	CATSGGGTGRSQPQHF
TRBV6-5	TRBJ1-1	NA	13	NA	TGTGCCAGCAGGGAGGGGCTGAACACTGAAGCTTTCTTT	CASREGLNTEAFF
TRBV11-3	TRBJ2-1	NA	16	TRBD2	TGTGCCAGCAGCCCGGGGATAGCGGGGGGGCCGAATGAGCAGTTCTTC	CASSPGIAGGPNEQFF
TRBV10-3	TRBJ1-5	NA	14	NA	TGTGCCATCAGATCAGGGTCCGAGTATCAGCCCCAGCATTTT	CAIRSGSEYQPQHF
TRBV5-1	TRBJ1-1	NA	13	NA	TGCGCCAGCAGCTTGGGGGGAGAGACTGAAGCTTTCTTT	CASSLGGETEAFF
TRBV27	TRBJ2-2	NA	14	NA	TGTGCCAGCAGGACGAACAGGGTTACCGGGGAGCTGTTTTTT	CASRTNRVTGELFF
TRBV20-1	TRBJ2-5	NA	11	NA	TGCAGTGCTAGAGATTTAGAGACCCAGTACTTC	CSARDLETQYF
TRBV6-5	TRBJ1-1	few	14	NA	TGTGCCAGCACCCACCTTACCGCGAACACTGAAGCTTTCTTT	CASTHLTANTEAFF
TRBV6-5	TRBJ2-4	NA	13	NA	TGTGCCAGCAGAGTCGGGGTTGGGAACATTCAGTACTTC	CASRVGVGNIQYF
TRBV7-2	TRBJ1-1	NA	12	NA	TGTGCCAGCAGCTTAGCCCCCACTGGAGCTTTCTTT	CASSLAPTGAFF
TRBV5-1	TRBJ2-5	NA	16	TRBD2	TGCGCCAGCAGCTTGGCCCCAAGCGGGGCTATGGAGACCCAGTACTTC	CASSLAPSGAMETQYF
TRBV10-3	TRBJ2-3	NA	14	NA	TGTGCCATCAGTGAGTCGGTAGCTGGAAATACGCAGTATTTT	CAISESVAGNTQYF
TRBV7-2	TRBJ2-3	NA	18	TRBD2	TGTGCCAGCAGCTTAGCACCTAGCGGGGGGGGATACACAGATACGCAGTATTTT	CASSLAPSGGGYTDTQYF
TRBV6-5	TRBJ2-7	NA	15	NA	TGTGCCAGCAGGACCTTATTACAGGGTTCCTACGAGCAGTACTTC	CASRTLLQGSYEQYF
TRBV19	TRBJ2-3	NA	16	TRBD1	TGTGCCAGTAGTATACGGCGGCAGGGGGGCACAGATACGCAGTATTTT	CASSIRRQGGTDTQYF